This TCR beta chain was captured in a study of Ad26.COV2.S vaccination and SARS-CoV-2 variants. Study context: Donor participated within the Ad26.COV2.S arm of the COV1001 trial.

V lost 4 bases and J lost 6, with 14 bases in between. The CDR3 spans 13 residues. Germline V gene sequence: CDR1 SGHDT, CDR2 YYEEEE. This table comes from immunoSEQ multiplex PCR, and its TCRdb copy is limited to in-frame clones, with some not included. Of about 370,000 clones in the sample, approximately 91% were seen once. Documented treatment: approximately 18 received Ad26.COV2.S at low or high dose, single or two shots; several received placebo; per-sample allocation not given. Samples were taken on day 63 after the first vaccine or placebo injection. An adult donor aged 18-55 years was enrolled in Boston. In the vaccine, an Ad26 vector expressed the SARS-CoV-2 spike of the Wuhan strain.

This chain connects TRBV5-6 to TRBJ2-7, with a possible D match to TRBD1 (5 bases). Sequencing was performed on peripheral blood, taken in a trial of Ad26.COV2.S vaccine versus placebo. The clonotype was recovered from a person aged 18-60 years who received the Ad26.COV2.S COVID-19 vaccine or a placebo. CDR3 sequence reads: CASSMTGAREQYF. CDR3 bases: TGTGCCAGCAGCATGACTGGGGCGCGCGAGCAGTACTTC.